The clone carrying this T cell receptor (beta chain) was recorded a few times. What it binds is not known. The entry originates in a study of response to subunit inactivated influenza vaccine. From germline, CDR1 is MNHEY and CDR2 SMNVEV (reference sequence). The V end was cut by 7 bases, the J end by 0 bases, with 18 bases between. There are 16 residues in the CDR3. One entry per CDR3 protein, called by TCRdb with MiXCR from the RT-PCR reads. The sample lists about 530,000 distinct CDR3 sequences, about an eighth occurring once. General study findings and limits: There was a suggestion from the authors that each seasonal influenza vaccination recruits few new T cells.

The chain recombines TRBV27 with TRBJ1-1, with D perhaps matching TRBD1 (5 bases). The material sequenced was PBMCs from blood, taken about 6 weeks after vaccination. The clonotype comes from a man in his forties or fifties who received an inactivated influenza vaccine. CDR3: CASKQWAGGVNTEAFF. For the CDR3, the DNA is TGTGCCAGCAAACAATGGGCGGGGGGAGTGAACACTGAAGCTTTCTTT.